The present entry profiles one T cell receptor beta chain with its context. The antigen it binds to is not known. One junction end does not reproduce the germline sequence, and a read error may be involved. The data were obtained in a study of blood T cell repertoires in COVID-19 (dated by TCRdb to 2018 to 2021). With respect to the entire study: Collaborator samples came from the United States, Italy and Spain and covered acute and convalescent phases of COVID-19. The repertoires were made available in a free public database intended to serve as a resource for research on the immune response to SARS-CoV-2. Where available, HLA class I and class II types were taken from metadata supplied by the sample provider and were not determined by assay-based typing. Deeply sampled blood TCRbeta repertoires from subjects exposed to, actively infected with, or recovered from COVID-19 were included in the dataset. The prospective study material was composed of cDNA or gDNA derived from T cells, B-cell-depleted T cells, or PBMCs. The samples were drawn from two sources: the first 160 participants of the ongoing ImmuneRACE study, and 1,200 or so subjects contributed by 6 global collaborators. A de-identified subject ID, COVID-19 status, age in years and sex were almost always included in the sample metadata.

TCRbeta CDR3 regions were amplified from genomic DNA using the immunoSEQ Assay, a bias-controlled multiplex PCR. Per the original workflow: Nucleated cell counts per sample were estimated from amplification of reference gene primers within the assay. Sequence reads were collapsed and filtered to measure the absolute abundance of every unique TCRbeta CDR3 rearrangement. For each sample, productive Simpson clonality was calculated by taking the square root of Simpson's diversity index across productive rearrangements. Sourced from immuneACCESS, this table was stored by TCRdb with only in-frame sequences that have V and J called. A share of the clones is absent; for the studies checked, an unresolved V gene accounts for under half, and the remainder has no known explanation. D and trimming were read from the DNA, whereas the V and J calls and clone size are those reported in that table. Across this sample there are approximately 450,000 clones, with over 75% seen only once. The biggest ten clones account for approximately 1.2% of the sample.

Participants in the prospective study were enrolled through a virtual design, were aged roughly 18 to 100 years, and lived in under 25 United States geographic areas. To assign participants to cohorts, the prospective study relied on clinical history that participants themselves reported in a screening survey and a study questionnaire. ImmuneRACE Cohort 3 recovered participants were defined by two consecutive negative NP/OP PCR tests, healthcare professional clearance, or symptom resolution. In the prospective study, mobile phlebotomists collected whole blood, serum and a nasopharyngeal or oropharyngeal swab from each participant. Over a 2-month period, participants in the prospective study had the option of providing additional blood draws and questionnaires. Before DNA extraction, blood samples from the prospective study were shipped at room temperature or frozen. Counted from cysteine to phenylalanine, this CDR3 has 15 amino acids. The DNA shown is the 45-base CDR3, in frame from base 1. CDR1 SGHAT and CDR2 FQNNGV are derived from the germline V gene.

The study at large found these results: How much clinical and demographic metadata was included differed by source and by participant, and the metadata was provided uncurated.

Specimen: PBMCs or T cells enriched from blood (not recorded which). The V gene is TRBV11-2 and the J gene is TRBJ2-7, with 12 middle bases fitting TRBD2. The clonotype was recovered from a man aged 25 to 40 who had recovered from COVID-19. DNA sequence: TGTGCCAGCAGCTTGACTAGCGGGAGCTCCCACGAGCAGTACTTC. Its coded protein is CASSLTSGSSHEQYF.